This T cell receptor (beta chain) came from a study of blood T cells in healthy people across ages. The CDR3 sequence is 13 residues long. In germline, CDR1 is GTSNPN, CDR2 SVGIG (reference sequence). Trimming took 0 bases from V and 5 from J, leaving 11 bases between them. For the second PCR, which ran for 7 to 11 cycles, a sample-barcoded 5' primer and a J-beta primer mix were used. MiXCR was run by TCRdb on the 5' RACE reads, yielding one entry per CDR3 protein. The table lists some 930,000 distinct CDR3 sequences, 25% to 30% of them singletons. In addition, the sample was reused for a study of T cells of mothers and their children. This second study says: Samples were provided by three healthy Caucasian mothers and their six children. In both related and unrelated pairs, TCR recombination output is shaped similarly by thymic selection. Slightly higher, non-significant overlap characterized related mother-child pairs relative to unrelated pairs. Not a single persistent microchimeric T cell clone was detected.

The chain employs TRBV30 and TRBJ2-7; weak D call: TRBD1 (5 bases). This TCR was recovered from a woman between 35 and 50 years old in good health. The specimen sequenced was blood. CDR3: CAWSVILGDEQYF. CDR3 coding DNA: TGTGCCTGGAGTGTCATTTTAGGGGACGAGCAGTACTTC. Using reference TRBV30 and TRBJ2-7 for the parts outside the CDR3, the full variable domain is SQTIHQWPATLVQPVGSPLSLECTVEGTSNPNLYWYRQAAGRGLQLLFYSVGIGQISSEVPQNLSASRPQDRQFILSSKKLLLSDSGFYLCAWSVILGDEQYFGPGTRLTVT.